Listed below are T cell receptor beta chains from one sample, sequenced in a study of human T cells and chemical hapten exposure. TCRdb recomputed calls from the 5' RACE reads with MiXCR, one row per CDR3 protein. Among 130,000 or so distinct CDR3 sequences listed, approximately 4% were seen once. These receptors were taken from a female donor in good health. Each CDR3 is given with its conserved first and last residue. A D gene is named only where the DNA matches it firmly. Clone size is given for some rows only: seen once, a few or many times, or a class if the clone is expanded.

d_gene: -
j_gene: TRBJ1-1
abundance: many
v_gene: TRBV7-3
CDR3aa: CASSRGAFFDPEAFF
CDR3nt: TGTGCCAGCAGCCGGGGGGCGTTTTTCGACCCTGAAGCTTTCTTT

d_gene: -
j_gene: TRBJ2-3
abundance: many
v_gene: TRBV9
CDR3aa: CASSPTLGAAADTQYF
CDR3nt: TGTGCCAGCAGCCCGACCTTGGGGGCCGCCGCAGATACGCAGTATTTT

d_gene: -
j_gene: TRBJ1-5
abundance: many
v_gene: TRBV6-2/TRBV6-3
CDR3aa: CASTDVGQGHQPQHF
CDR3nt: TGTGCCAGCACCGATGTAGGGCAGGGCCATCAGCCCCAGCATTTT

d_gene: TRBD2
j_gene: TRBJ2-1
abundance: many
v_gene: TRBV6-1
CDR3aa: CASSEFVGGYSYNEQFF
CDR3nt: TGTGCCAGCAGTGAATTTGTCGGGGGGTACTCCTACAATGAGCAGTTCTTC

d_gene: -
j_gene: TRBJ2-5
abundance: many
v_gene: TRBV5-1
CDR3aa: CASSFDKNQETQYF
CDR3nt: TGCGCCAGCAGCTTCGACAAGAACCAAGAGACCCAGTACTTC

d_gene: TRBD2
j_gene: TRBJ2-2
abundance: -
v_gene: TRBV5-4
CDR3aa: CASSLESTSGATGELFF
CDR3nt: TGTGCCAGCAGCTTGGAGTCCACTAGCGGTGCCACCGGGGAGCTGTTTTTT

d_gene: -
j_gene: TRBJ2-7
abundance: -
v_gene: TRBV20-1
CDR3aa: CSAKTPGQSYEQYF
CDR3nt: TGCAGTGCTAAAACTCCGGGTCAATCCTACGAGCAGTACTTC

d_gene: -
j_gene: TRBJ2-5
abundance: -
v_gene: TRBV28
CDR3aa: CASSHKWFQETQYF
CDR3nt: TGTGCCAGCAGTCACAAGTGGTTCCAAGAGACCCAGTACTTC

d_gene: -
j_gene: TRBJ1-5
abundance: many
v_gene: TRBV12-3/TRBV12-4
CDR3aa: CASRDVGQPQHF
CDR3nt: TGTGCCAGCAGAGACGTAGGGCAGCCCCAGCATTTT

d_gene: -
j_gene: TRBJ1-2
abundance: -
v_gene: TRBV7-9
CDR3aa: CASSCGVFGYTF
CDR3nt: TGTGCCAGCAGCTGTGGGGTTTTTGGCTACACCTTC

d_gene: -
j_gene: TRBJ2-3
abundance: -
v_gene: TRBV4-2
CDR3aa: CASNSFSGYSTDTQYF
CDR3nt: TGTGCCAGCAACTCATTCTCCGGATATAGCACAGATACGCAGTATTTT

d_gene: TRBD2
j_gene: TRBJ2-1
abundance: many
v_gene: TRBV6-2/TRBV6-3
CDR3aa: CASSPSGFHNEQFF
CDR3nt: TGTGCCAGCAGCCCTAGCGGGTTCCACAATGAGCAGTTCTTC

d_gene: -
j_gene: TRBJ2-3
abundance: many
v_gene: TRBV29-1
CDR3aa: CSVRGSPEDTQYF
CDR3nt: TGCAGCGTTAGGGGTTCACCGGAAGATACGCAGTATTTT

d_gene: -
j_gene: TRBJ2-6
abundance: many
v_gene: TRBV6-5
CDR3aa: CASSYSMETGANVLTF
CDR3nt: TGTGCCAGCAGTTACTCGATGGAAACTGGGGCCAACGTCCTGACTTTC

d_gene: -
j_gene: TRBJ2-3
abundance: many
v_gene: TRBV20-1
CDR3aa: CSARGQLLDTQYF
CDR3nt: TGCAGTGCTAGAGGGCAATTATTGGACACGCAGTATTTT

d_gene: -
j_gene: TRBJ2-3
abundance: many
v_gene: TRBV28
CDR3aa: CASTVPSLGTDTQYF
CDR3nt: TGTGCCAGCACGGTGCCTAGTCTTGGCACAGATACGCAGTATTTT

d_gene: TRBD1
j_gene: TRBJ1-5
abundance: few
v_gene: TRBV6-2/TRBV6-3
CDR3aa: CASSEWTGEGPNQPQHF
CDR3nt: TGTGCCAGCAGTGAATGGACAGGGGAGGGTCCGAATCAGCCCCAGCATTTT

d_gene: -
j_gene: TRBJ1-5
abundance: -
v_gene: TRBV19
CDR3aa: CASSTGQIGNQPQHF
CDR3nt: TGTGCCAGTAGCACCGGACAGATAGGTAATCAGCCCCAGCATTTT

d_gene: -
j_gene: TRBJ2-7
abundance: -
v_gene: TRBV20-1
CDR3aa: CSATSGTSYEQYF
CDR3nt: TGCAGTGCTACAAGCGGAACCTCCTACGAGCAGTACTTC

d_gene: -
j_gene: TRBJ1-3
abundance: many
v_gene: TRBV2
CDR3aa: CASSDIDRSFSGNTIYF
CDR3nt: TGTGCCAGCAGCGATATCGACAGGTCCTTCTCTGGAAACACCATATATTTT

d_gene: -
j_gene: TRBJ1-1
abundance: many
v_gene: TRBV29-1
CDR3aa: CSVGSKGGTEAFF
CDR3nt: TGCAGCGTGGGGTCAAAAGGGGGCACTGAAGCTTTCTTT

d_gene: -
j_gene: TRBJ1-2
abundance: few
v_gene: TRBV10-2
CDR3aa: CASSEFGQENYGYTF
CDR3nt: TGCGCCAGCAGTGAGTTTGGTCAGGAGAACTATGGCTACACCTTC

d_gene: -
j_gene: TRBJ2-1
abundance: few
v_gene: TRBV7-3
CDR3aa: CASSPPGTGKEQFF
CDR3nt: TGTGCCAGCAGCCCTCCAGGGACCGGGAAGGAGCAGTTCTTC